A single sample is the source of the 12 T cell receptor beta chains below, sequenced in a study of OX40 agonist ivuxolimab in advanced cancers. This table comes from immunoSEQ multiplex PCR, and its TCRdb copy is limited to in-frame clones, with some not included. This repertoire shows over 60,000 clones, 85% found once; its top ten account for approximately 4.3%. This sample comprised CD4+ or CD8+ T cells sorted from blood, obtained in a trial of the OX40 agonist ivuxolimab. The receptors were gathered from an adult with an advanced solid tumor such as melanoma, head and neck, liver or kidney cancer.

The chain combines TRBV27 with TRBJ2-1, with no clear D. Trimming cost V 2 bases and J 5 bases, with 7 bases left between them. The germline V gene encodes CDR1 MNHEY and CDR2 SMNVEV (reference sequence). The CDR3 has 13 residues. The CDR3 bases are TGTGCCAGCAGTTTAAGCCAGAACAATGAGCAGTTCTTC. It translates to CASSLSQNNEQFF.

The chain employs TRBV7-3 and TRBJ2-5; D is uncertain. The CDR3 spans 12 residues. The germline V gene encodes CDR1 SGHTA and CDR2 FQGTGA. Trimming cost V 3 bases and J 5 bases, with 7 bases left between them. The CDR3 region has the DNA TGTGCCAGCAGCTTGGTCGGGGAGACCCAGTACTTC. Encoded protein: CASSLVGETQYF.

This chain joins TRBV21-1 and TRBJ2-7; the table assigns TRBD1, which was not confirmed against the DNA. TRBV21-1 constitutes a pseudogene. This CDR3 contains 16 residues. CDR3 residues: CASSKEEGAHLGEQYF. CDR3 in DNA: TGTGCCAGCAGCAAAGAAGAGGGGGCCCATCTCGGTGAGCAGTACTTC.

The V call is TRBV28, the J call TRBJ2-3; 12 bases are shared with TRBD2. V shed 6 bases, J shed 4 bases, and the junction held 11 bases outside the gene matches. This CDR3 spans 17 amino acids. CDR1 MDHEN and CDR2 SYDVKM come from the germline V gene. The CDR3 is CASRPSLAGGPADTQYF. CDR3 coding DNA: TGTGCCAGCAGACCTTCCCTAGCGGGAGGGCCGGCAGATACGCAGTATTTT.

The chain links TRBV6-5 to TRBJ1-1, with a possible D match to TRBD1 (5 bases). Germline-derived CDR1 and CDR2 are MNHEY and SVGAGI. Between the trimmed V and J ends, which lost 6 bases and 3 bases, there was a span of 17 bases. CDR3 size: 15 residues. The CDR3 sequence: CASRDSLQPDTEAFF. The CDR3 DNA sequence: TGTGCCAGCAGAGACAGCCTCCAACCGGACACTGAAGCTTTCTTT.

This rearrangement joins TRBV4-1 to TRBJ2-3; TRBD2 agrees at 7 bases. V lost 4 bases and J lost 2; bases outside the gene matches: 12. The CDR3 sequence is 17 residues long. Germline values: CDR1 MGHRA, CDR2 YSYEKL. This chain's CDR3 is CASSPGILAANTDTQYF. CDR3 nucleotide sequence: TGCGCCAGCAGCCCCGGTATCCTAGCGGCTAACACAGATACGCAGTATTTT.

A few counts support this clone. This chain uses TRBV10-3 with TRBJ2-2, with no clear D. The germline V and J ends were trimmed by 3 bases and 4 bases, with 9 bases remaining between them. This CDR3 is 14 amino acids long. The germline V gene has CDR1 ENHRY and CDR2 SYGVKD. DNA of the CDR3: TGTGCCATCAGTGATTTGGGCGGCACCGGGGAGCTGTTTTTT. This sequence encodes CAISDLGGTGELFF.

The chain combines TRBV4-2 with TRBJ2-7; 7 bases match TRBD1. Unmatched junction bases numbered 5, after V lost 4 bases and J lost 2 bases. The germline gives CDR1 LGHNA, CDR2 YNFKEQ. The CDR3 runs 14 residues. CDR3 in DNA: TGTGCCAGCAGCCCCGGGACAGTCCCCTACGAGCAGTACTTC. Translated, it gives CASSPGTVPYEQYF.

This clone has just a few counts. The CDR3: CASSDLRQSSYNSPLHF. The CDR3 DNA reads as TGTGCCAGCAGTGATCTCCGACAGAGCTCCTATAATTCACCCCTCCACTTT. The chain is built from TRBV6-4 and TRBJ1-6; TRBD1 is a possible D gene (5 bases). The CDR3 totals 17 residues. Germline CDR1 is MRHNA and CDR2 is SNTAGT. The germline V and J ends were trimmed by 3 bases and 0 bases, with 12 bases remaining between them.

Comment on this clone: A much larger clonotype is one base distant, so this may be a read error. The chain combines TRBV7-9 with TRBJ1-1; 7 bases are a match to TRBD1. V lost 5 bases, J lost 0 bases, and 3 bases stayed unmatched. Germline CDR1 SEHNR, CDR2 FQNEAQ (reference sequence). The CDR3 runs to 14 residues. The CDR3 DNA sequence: TGTGCCAGCAGCATCAGGGGGATGAACACTGAAGCTTTCTTT. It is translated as CASSIRGMNTEAFF. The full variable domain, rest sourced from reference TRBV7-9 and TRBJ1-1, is DTGVSQNPRHKITKRGQNVTFRCDPISEHNRLYWYRQTLGQGPEFLTYFQNEAQLEKSRLLSDRFSAERPKGSFSTLEIQRTEQGDSAMYLCASSIRGMNTEAFFGQGTRLTVV.

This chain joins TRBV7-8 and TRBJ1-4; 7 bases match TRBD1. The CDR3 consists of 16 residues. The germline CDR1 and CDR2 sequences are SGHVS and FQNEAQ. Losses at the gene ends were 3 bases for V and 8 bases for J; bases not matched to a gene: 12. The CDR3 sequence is CASSFDGTAVWEKLFF. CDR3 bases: TGTGCCAGCAGCTTTGACGGGACAGCCGTTTGGGAAAAACTGTTTTTT.

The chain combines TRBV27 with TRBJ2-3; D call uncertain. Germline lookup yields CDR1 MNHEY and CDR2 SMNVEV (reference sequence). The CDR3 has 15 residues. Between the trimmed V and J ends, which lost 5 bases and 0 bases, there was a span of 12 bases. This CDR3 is CASSPHLGSTDTQYF. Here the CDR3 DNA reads TGTGCCAGCAGTCCCCACCTGGGAAGCACAGATACGCAGTATTTT.